Listed here is a single T cell receptor (beta chain). Profiling relied on immunoSEQ multiplex PCR, and the TCRdb table lists in-frame clones only, not all of them. The sample contains over 150,000 clones, 84% of which appear only once. The data were taken from a study of blood T cell repertoires in COVID-19. Overall study: Italy, Spain and the United States were the sources of the convalescent and acute COVID-19 samples.

Germline CDR1 and CDR2: MGHDK and SYGVNS. The CDR3 sequence is 14 residues long. V shed 7 bases and J shed 0 bases, with 10 bases lying between them. The material sequenced was peripheral blood. This clonotype was sampled from a man younger than 35 with active or convalescent COVID-19. The chain has TRBV25-1 and TRBJ1-3; D is possibly TRBD1 (5 bases). The CDR3 sequence is CASKDSYSGNTIYF. As DNA, the CDR3 is TGTGCCAGCAAAGACAGTTACTCTGGAAACACCATATATTTT.